This entry concerns a single TCR beta chain. The antigen is undetermined. The identical CDR3 is also encoded by other nucleotide sequences in the sample. TCRdb's table, derived via immunoSEQ multiplex PCR, lists solely in-frame clones and lacks some. The data show 2 million to 2.5 million clones, almost 96% seen once. The data belong to a study of shared clonotypes between healthy human individuals. In the study overall: The study drew on a couple of women and three men aged 18 to 49 as donors. Per donor, CD8 memory used one plate, CD8 naive used two, CD4 memory used three and CD4 naive used three.

Broader study findings: Read depth was anticipated to influence clonotype sharing among donors.

CDR1 is SGHAT and CDR2 is FQNNGV in the germline V gene. The CDR3 extends over 11 amino acids. V was shortened by 5 bases and J by 7 bases, with 6 bases between the two germline ends. The receptor comes from a man aged 18 to 30 in good health. Specimen: naive CD4+ T cells sorted from blood. Subset here: CD45RA+ positively selected. The chain carries TRBV11-2 and TRBJ2-1; D remains unclear. The CDR3 loop reads CASSPRNEQFF. CDR3 nucleotides: TGTGCCAGCAGCCCTAGAAATGAGCAGTTCTTC.